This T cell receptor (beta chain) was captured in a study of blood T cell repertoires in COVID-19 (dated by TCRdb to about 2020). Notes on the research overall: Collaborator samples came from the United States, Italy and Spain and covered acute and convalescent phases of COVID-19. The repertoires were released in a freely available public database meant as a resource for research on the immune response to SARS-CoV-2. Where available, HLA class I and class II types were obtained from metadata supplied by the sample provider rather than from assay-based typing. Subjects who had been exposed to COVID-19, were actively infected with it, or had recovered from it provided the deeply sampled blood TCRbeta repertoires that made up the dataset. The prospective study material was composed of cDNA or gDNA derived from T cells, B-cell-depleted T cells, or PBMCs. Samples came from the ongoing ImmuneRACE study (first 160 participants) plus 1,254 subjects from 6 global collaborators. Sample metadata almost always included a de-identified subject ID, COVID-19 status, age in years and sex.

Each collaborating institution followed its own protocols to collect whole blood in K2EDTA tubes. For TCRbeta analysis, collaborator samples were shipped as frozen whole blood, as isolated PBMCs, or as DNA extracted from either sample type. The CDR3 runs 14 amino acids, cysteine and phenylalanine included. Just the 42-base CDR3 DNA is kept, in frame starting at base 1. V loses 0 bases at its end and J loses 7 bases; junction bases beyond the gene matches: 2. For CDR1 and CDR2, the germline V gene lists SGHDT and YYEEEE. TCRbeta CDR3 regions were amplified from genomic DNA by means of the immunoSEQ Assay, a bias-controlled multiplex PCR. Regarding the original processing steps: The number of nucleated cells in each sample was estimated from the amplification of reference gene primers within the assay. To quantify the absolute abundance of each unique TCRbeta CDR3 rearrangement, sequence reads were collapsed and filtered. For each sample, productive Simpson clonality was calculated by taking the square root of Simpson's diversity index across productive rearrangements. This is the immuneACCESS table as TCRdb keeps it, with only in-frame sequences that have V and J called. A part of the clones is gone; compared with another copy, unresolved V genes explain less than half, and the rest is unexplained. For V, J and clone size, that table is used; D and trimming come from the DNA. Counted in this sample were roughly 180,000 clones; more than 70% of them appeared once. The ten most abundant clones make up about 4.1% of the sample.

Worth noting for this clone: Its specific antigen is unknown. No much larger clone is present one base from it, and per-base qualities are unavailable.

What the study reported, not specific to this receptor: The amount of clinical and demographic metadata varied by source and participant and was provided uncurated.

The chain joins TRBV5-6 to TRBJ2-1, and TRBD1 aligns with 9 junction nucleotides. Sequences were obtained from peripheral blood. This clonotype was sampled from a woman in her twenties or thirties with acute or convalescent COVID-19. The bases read TGTGCCAGCAGCTTGGAGGGGACAGGGAATGAGCAGTTCTTC. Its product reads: CASSLEGTGNEQFF.